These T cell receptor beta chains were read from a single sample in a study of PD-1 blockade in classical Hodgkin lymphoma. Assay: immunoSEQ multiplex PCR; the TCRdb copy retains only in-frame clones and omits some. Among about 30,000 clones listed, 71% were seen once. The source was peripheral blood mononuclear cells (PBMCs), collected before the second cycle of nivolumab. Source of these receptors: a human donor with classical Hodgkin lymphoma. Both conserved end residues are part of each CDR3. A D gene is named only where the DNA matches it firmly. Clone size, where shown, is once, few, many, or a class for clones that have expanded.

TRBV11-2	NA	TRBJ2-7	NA	TGTGCCAGCAGCGCCCAGCCGACATTTCTCTACGAGCAGTACTTC	CASSAQPTFLYEQYF
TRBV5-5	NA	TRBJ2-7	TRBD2	TGTGCCAGCAGCCGGGAGGGGAGCTCCTACGAGCAGTACTTC	CASSREGSSYEQYF
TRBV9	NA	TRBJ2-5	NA	TGTGCCAGCAGCGTAGGGGAGGCGGGGCAAGAGACCCAGTACTTC	CASSVGEAGQETQYF
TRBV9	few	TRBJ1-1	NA	TGTGCCAGCACCCCTAGCCAGTCGATGAACACTGAAGCTTTCTTT	CASTPSQSMNTEAFF
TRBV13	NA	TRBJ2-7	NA	TGTGCCAGCAGCGAAGAGGGATCCTCCTACGAGCAGTACTTC	CASSEEGSSYEQYF
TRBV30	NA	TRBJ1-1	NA	TGTGCCGGAATGACAGCGACGAACACTGAAGCTTTCTTT	CAGMTATNTEAFF
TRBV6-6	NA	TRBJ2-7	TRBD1	TGTGCCAGCCGGACAGGGGAGGACGAGCAGTACTTC	CASRTGEDEQYF
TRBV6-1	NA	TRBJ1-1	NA	TGTGCCAGCAGTTATGGGCAGAGTGCTGAAGCTTTCTTT	CASSYGQSAEAFF
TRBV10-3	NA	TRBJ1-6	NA	TGTGCCATCAGTGATTCCCCGGCGAGGGATTCACCCCTCCACTTT	CAISDSPARDSPLHF
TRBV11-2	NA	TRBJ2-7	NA	TGTGCCAGCAGCTTAGTAGGCCAGGGATCATCCTACGAGCAGTACTTC	CASSLVGQGSSYEQYF
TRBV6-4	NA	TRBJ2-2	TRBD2	TGTGCCAGCAGTGACCGGCCCGGGACTAGCGGGGGGGCTTTCACCGGGGAGCTGTTTTTT	CASSDRPGTSGGAFTGELFF
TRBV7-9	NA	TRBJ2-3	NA	TGTGCCAGCAGCTTAGGTAGTAGCAACAATAAAGATACGCAGTATTTT	CASSLGSSNNKDTQYF
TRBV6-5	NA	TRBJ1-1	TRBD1	TGTGCCAGCAGTCAGGGGGGATTCGCTTTCTTT	CASSQGGFAFF
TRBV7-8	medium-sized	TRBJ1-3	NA	TGTGCCAGCAGCAGCCGGGACATCGGAAGTACCATATATTTT	CASSSRDIGSTIYF
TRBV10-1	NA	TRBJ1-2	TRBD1	TGCGCCAGCGGGGACAGGCCCGCTAACTATGGCTACACCTTC	CASGDRPANYGYTF
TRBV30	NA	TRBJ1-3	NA	TGTGCCTGGAGTATAGGGGGGGACTCTGGAAACACCATATATTTT	CAWSIGGDSGNTIYF
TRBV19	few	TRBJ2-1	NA	TGTGCCAGTAGTACATGGCGTTCCTACAATGAGCAGTTCTTC	CASSTWRSYNEQFF
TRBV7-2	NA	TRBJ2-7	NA	TGTGCCAGCAGCTTCCCTACCTACGAGCAGTACTTC	CASSFPTYEQYF
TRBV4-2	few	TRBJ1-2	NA	TGTGCCAGCAGCCCCCCTTTTTCCTTC	CASSPPFSF
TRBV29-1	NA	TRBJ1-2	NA	TGCAGCGTTCTGCCCCTGGAGAGGATTGGCTACACCTTC	CSVLPLERIGYTF
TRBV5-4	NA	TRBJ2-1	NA	TGTGCCATAGAAACAGGGTACAATGAGCAGTTCTTC	CAIETGYNEQFF
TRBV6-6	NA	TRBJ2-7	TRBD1	TGTGCCAGCAGTGGACAGGTTTCCTACGAGCAGTACTTC	CASSGQVSYEQYF
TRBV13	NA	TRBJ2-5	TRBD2	TGTGCCAGCAGCTTAGGTAGCGGGGCACAAGAGACCCAGTACTTC	CASSLGSGAQETQYF
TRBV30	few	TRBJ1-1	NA	TGTGCCTGGAGCAGAGTGGTCACTGAAGCTTTCTTT	CAWSRVVTEAFF
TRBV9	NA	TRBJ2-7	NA	TGTGCCAGCAGCGTTGGACTCGGCTACGAGCAGTACTTC	CASSVGLGYEQYF
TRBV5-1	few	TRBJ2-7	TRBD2	TGCGCCAGCAGCTGGACTAGCGGGGGGTCATACGAGCAGTACTTC	CASSWTSGGSYEQYF
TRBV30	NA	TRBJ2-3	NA	TGTGCCTGGAGCCCCTGGGGGGGGCGAGGCAGCACAGATACGCAGTATTTT	CAWSPWGGRGSTDTQYF
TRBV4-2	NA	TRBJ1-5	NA	TGTGCCAGCAGCCAAGATATTGGAGGGGGGAGTCAGCCCCAGCATTTT	CASSQDIGGGSQPQHF